This T cell receptor beta chain was profiled in a study of cytomegalovirus exposure and HLA in healthy donors. The CDR3 spans 12 residues. The V gene's germline CDR1 is LNHDA and CDR2 SQIVND (reference sequence). V shed 2 bases and J shed 11 bases, with 9 bases lying between them. With 60 Vbeta and 13 Jbeta primers, the PCR was carried out. TCRdb's table, derived via immunoSEQ multiplex PCR, lists solely in-frame clones and lacks some. This sample has around 120,000 clones; approximately 76% occur once, and the top ten carry 15% to 20%. The sample taken for sequencing was PBMCs. The clonotype originates from a man aged 45-65 years in good health and CMV-seropositive. J is TRBJ1-4 and V is TRBV19; no reliable D call. CDR3 nucleotide sequence: TGTGCCAGTAGTATAAACCGAGAGAAACTGTTTTTT. It encodes CASSINREKLFF.